The source of this T cell receptor beta chain is a study of blood T cell repertoires in COVID-19. Study summary: T cells, B-cell-depleted T cells, or PBMCs supplied cDNA or gDNA.

Original processing notes: Estimation of nucleated cell counts was performed using reference gene primer amplification. Some clones are missing from TCRdb's copy, which holds only in-frame ones; the method was immunoSEQ multiplex PCR. V and J calls and clone size are given by that table; D and trimming were obtained from the DNA. Of 110,000 to 150,000 clones in the sample, about 88% are singletons; the top ten hold approximately 5.4%. Germline V lookup: CDR1 MNHEY, CDR2 SMNVEV (reference sequence). The V and J ends lost 3 bases and 7 bases, in that order; junction bases with no gene match: 7. The CDR3 is made up of 14 amino acids. This clone was counted between two and nine times.

The chain couples TRBV27 to TRBJ2-7; 9 bases map to TRBD2. The receptor's source is a human donor in a cohort sampled during active COVID-19. The sample was peripheral blood. CDR3 nucleotide sequence: TGTGCCAGCAGTTTCGGCAGCGCGGGGGGGGAGCAGTACTTC. It specifies CASSFGSAGGEQYF.